This T cell receptor beta chain is drawn from a study of cytomegalovirus exposure and HLA in healthy donors. Study summary: Unique TCRs numbering some 80 million, obtained from HLA-typed donors, made up an early data release. Broader study findings: Roughly uniform sequencing depth across donors was assumed, possibly incorrectly. Among TCR beta chains of equal frequency, HLA-associated ones were more clonally expanded in a later analysis. When analyzed later, a missense DCLRE1C variant was found to be linked to TCR beta V- and J-gene trimming.

V gave up 4 bases and J gave up 7 bases; unmatched junction bases: 6. CDR1 SGHDT and CDR2 YYEEEE come from the germline V gene. The CDR3 is 14 residues long. Both 60 Vbeta primers and 13 Jbeta primers went into the PCR. TCRdb keeps only in-frame clones here, not all; method: immunoSEQ multiplex PCR. Seen here are approximately 170,000 clones, roughly 85% observed once, and the top ten hold 9.5% to 10%. To note about this clone: What it binds is unknown.

Material: PBMCs. The source of this sequence is a man younger than 35 in good health and CMV-seropositive. The chain links TRBV5-6 to TRBJ1-4, with 8 bases aligning to TRBD1. CDR3 region: CASSVRGRGEKLFF. In DNA, the CDR3 is TGTGCCAGCAGCGTCAGGGGGCGCGGTGAAAAACTGTTTTTT.